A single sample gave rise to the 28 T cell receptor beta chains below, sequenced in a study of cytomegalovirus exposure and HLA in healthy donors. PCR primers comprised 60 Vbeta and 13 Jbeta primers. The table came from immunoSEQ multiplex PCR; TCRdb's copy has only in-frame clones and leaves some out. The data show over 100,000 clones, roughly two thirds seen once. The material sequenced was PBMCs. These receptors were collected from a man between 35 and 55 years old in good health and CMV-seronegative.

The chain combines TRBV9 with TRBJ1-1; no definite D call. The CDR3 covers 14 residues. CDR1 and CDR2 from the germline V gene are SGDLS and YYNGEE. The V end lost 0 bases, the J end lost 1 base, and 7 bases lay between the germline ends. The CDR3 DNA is TGTGCCAGCAGCGTAGAAGCCCGGAACACTGAAGCTTTCTTT. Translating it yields CASSVEARNTEAFF.

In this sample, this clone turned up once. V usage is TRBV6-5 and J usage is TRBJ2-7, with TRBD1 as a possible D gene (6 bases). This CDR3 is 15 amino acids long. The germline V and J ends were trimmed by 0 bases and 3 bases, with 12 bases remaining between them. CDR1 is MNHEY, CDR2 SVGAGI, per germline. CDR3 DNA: TGTGCCAGCAGTTACTCTAGATCAGGGGTCTACGAGCAGTACTTC. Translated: CASSYSRSGVYEQYF.

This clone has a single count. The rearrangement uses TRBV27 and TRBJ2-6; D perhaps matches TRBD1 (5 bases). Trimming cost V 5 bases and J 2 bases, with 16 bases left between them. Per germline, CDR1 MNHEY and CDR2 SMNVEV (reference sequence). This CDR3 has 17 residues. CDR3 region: CASSPLPTAPGANVLTF. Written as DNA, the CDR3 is TGTGCCAGCAGTCCACTTCCGACAGCGCCTGGGGCCAACGTCCTGACTTTC.

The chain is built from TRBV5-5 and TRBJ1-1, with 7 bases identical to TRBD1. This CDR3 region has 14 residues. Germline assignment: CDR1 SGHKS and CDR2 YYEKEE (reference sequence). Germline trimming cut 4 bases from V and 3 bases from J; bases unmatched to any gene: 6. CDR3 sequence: CASSRQGGDTEAFF. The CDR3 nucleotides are TGTGCCAGCAGCCGCCAGGGGGGTGACACTGAAGCTTTCTTT.

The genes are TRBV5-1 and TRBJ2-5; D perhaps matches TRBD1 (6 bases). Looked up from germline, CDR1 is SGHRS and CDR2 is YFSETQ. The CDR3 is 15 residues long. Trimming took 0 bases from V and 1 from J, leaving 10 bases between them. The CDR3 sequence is CASSLATGIQETQYF. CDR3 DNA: TGCGCCAGCAGCTTGGCAACAGGGATCCAAGAGACCCAGTACTTC.

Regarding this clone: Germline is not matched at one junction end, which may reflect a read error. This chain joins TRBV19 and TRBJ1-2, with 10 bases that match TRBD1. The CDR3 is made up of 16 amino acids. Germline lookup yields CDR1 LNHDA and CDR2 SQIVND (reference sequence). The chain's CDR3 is CASSRTGGMTNYGYPF. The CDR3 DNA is TGTGCCAGTTCACGGACAGGGGGGATGACTAACTATGGCTACCCCTTC.

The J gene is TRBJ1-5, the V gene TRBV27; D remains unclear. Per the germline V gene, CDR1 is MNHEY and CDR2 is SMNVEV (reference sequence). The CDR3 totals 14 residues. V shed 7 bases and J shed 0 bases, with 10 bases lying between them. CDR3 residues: CASTTRYSNQPQHF. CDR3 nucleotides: TGTGCCAGCACCACCCGGTATAGCAATCAGCCCCAGCATTTT.

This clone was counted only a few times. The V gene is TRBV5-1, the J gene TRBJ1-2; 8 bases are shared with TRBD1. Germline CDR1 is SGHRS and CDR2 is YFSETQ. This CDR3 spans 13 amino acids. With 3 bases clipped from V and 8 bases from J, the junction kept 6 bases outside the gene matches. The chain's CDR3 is CASSSGGLGGYTF. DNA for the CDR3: TGCGCCAGCAGCTCAGGGGGCTTGGGAGGCTACACCTTC.

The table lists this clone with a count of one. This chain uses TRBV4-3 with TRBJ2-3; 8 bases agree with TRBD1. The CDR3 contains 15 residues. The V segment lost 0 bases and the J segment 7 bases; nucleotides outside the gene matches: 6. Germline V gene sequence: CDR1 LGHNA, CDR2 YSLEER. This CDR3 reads CASSQEFQGANTQYF. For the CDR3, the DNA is TGCGCCAGCAGCCAAGAATTCCAGGGGGCAAATACGCAGTATTTT.

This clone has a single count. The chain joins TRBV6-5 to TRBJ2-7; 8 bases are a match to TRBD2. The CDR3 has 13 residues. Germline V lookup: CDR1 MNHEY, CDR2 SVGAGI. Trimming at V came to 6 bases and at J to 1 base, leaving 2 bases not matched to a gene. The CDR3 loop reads CASSLAGSYEQYF. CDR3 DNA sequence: TGTGCCAGCAGCTTAGCGGGGTCCTACGAGCAGTACTTC.

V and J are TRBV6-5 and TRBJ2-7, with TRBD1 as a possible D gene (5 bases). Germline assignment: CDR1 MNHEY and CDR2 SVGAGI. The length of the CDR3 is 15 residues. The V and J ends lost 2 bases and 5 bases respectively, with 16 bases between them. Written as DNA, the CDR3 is TGTGCCAGCAGTTACGCCGATGGGGCCGAGGACGAGCAGTACTTC. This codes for CASSYADGAEDEQYF.

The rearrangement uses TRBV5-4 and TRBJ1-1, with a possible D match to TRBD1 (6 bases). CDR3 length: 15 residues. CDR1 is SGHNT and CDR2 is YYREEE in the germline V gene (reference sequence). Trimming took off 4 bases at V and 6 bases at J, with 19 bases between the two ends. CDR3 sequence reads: CASSPPQGHSAEAFF. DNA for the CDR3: TGTGCCAGCAGCCCACCACAGGGACACAGCGCTGAAGCTTTCTTT.

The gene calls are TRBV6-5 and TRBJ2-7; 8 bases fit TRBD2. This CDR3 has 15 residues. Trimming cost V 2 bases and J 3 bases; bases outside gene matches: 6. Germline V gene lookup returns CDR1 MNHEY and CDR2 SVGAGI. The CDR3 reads CASSYVPGLDYEQYF. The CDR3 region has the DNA TGTGCCAGCAGTTACGTACCGGGACTAGACTACGAGCAGTACTTC.

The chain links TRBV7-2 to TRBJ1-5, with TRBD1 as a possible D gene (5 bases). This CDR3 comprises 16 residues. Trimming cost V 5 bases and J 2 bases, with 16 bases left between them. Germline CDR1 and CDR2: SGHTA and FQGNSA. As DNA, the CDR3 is TGTGCCAGCAGCCCCATGGGGGGGACTGGCAATCAGCCCCAGCATTTT. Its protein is CASSPMGGTGNQPQHF.

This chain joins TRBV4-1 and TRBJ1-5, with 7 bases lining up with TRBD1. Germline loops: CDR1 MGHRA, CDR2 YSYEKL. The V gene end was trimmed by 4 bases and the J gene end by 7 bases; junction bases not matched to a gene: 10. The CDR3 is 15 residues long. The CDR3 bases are TGCGCCAGCAGCCTAGCCCGGGACAGTCTCCAGCCCCAGCATTTT. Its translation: CASSLARDSLQPQHF.

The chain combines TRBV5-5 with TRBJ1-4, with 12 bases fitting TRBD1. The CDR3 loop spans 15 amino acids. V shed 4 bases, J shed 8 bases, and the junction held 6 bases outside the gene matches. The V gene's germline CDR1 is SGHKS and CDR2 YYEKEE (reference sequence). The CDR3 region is CASSKGTGGAEKLFF. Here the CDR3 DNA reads TGTGCCAGCAGCAAGGGGACAGGGGGCGCGGAAAAACTGTTTTTT.

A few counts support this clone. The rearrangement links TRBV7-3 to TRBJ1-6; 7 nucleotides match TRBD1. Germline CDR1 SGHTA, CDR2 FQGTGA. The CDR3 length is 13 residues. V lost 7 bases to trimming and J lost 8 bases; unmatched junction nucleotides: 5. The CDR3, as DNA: TGTGCCAGCACCCCTGGGACAGATTCACCCCTCCACTTT. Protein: CASTPGTDSPLHF. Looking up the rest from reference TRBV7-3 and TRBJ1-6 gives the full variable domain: GAGVSQTPSNKVTEKGKYVELRCDPISGHTALYWYRQSLGQGPEFLIYFQGTGAADDSGLPNDRFFAVRPEGSVSTLKIQRTERGDSAVYLCASTPGTDSPLHFGNGTRLTVT.

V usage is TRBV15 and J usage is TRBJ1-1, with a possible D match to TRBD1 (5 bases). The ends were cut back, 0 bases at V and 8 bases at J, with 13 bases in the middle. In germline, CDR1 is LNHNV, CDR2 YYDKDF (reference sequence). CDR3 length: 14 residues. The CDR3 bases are TGTGCCACCAGCAGAGATCGGCGGGGGGGAGAAGCTTTCTTT. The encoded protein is CATSRDRRGGEAFF.

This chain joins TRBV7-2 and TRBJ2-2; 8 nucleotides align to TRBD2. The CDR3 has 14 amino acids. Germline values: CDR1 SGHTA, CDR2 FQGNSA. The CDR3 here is CGTGGRAGTGELFF. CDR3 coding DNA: TGTGGCACGGGGGGGCGGGCGGGGACCGGGGAGCTGTTTTTT.

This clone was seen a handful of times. CDR3 DNA sequence: TGCGCCAGCAGCTTAGGGACTAGCGGAGGGTTGAGGATTGACAATGAGCAGTTCTTC. Residues: CASSLGTSGGLRIDNEQFF. The chain links TRBV5-1 to TRBJ2-1, with 11 bases that match TRBD2. This CDR3 contains 19 residues. Germline CDR1 SGHRS, CDR2 YFSETQ. With V trimmed by 2 bases and J by 5 bases, 15 bases remained unmatched.

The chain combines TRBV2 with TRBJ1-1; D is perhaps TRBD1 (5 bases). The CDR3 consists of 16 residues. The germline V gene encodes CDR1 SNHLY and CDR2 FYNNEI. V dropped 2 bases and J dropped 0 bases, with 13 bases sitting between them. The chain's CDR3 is CASSERNRGMNTEAFF. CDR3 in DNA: TGTGCCAGCAGTGAAAGGAACCGGGGGATGAACACTGAAGCTTTCTTT.

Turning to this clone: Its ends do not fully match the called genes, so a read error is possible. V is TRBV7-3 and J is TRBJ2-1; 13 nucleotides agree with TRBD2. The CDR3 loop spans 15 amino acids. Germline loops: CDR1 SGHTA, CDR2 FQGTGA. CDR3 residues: CSSSLNGLAGAEQFF. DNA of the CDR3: TGTTCCAGCAGCTTAAACGGACTAGCGGGGGCTGAGCAGTTCTTC.

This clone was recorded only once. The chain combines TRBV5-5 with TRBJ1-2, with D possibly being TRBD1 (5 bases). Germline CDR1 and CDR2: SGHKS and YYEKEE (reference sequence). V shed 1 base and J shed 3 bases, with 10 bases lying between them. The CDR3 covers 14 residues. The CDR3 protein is CASSLSPGDYGYTF. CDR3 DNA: TGTGCCAGCAGCTTGTCGCCGGGGGACTATGGCTACACCTTC.

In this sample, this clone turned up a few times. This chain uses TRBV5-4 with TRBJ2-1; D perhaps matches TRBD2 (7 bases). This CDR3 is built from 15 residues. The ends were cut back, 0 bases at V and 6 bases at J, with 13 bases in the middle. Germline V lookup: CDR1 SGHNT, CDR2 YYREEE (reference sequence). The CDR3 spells CASSLGTRGGNEQFF. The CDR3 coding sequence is TGTGCCAGCAGCTTGGGGACTAGAGGGGGCAATGAGCAGTTCTTC.

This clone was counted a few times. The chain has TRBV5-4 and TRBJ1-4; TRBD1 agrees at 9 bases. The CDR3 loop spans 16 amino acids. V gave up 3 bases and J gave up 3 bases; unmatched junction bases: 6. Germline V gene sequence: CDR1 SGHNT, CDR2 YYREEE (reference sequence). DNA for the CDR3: TGTGCCAGCAGCTCCGACAGGGGGTTGTCTAATGAAAAACTGTTTTTT. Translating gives CASSSDRGLSNEKLFF.

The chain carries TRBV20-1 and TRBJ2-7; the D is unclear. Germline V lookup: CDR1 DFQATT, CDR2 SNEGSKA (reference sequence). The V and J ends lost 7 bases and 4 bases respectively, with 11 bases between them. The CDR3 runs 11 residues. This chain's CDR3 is CSVVVSYEQYF. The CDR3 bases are TGCAGTGTGGTAGTGAGTTACGAGCAGTACTTC.

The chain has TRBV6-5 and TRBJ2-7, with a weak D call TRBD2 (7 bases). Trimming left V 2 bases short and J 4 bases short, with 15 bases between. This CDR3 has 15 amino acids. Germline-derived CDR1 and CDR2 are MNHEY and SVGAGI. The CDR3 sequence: CASSYRPGGLYEQYF. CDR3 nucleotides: TGTGCCAGCAGTTACAGACCCGGGGGGCTTTACGAGCAGTACTTC.

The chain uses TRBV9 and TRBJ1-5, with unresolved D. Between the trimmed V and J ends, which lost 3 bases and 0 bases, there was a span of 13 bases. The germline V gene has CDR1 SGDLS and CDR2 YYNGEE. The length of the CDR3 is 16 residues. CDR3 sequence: CASSADIPDSNQPQHF. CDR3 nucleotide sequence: TGTGCCAGCAGCGCCGACATTCCAGATAGCAATCAGCCCCAGCATTTT.